What follows are 4 T cell receptor beta chains derived from one specimen sequenced in a study of T cell repertoires in cytomegalovirus infection. One entry per CDR3 protein results from TCRdb running MiXCR on the reads. The sample has about 150,000 distinct CDR3 sequences; about 20% are singletons. The source material was PBMCs. The origin of the receptors is a human donor in good health (CMV status not recorded). Some clones in this sample may be carry-over from other donors' samples.

This clonotype was detected a few times. The V call is TRBV7-9, the J call TRBJ2-1; D might be TRBD1 (5 bases). CDR1 and CDR2 (germline): SEHNR, FQNEAQ (reference sequence). The CDR3 consists of 14 residues. V was shortened by 4 bases and J by 1 base, with 8 bases between the two germline ends. The CDR3 reads CASSYQGSYNEQFF. CDR3 nucleotides: TGTGCCAGCAGCTACCAGGGATCCTACAATGAGCAGTTCTTC.

The rearrangement joins TRBV24-1 to TRBJ2-1; tentative D call: TRBD1 (6 bases). Germline V gene data show CDR1 as KGHDR and CDR2 as SFDVKD. With 2 bases removed from V and 0 bases from J, the gap between germline ends came to 13 bases. The CDR3 covers 17 residues. The CDR3, as DNA: TGTGCCACCAGTGATTCACTCCTGGGGGCCTCCTACAATGAGCAGTTCTTC. It specifies CATSDSLLGASYNEQFF.

Many counts were recorded for this clonotype. The gene calls are TRBV7-2 and TRBJ1-3, with 7 bases lining up with TRBD1. CDR3 length equals 18 residues. Germline lookup yields CDR1 SGHTA and CDR2 FQGNSA. J gave up 0 bases and V 1 base, and 9 bases lay outside the gene matches. CDR3 bases: TGTGCCAGCAGCTTAGACGTGACAGGGACCCACTCTGGAAACACCATATATTTT. It translates to CASSLDVTGTHSGNTIYF.

The chain has TRBV29-1 and TRBJ1-2; TRBD1 matches 9 bases. This CDR3 spans 13 amino acids. V gave up 5 bases and J gave up 6 bases; unmatched junction bases: 7. Germline V gene lookup returns CDR1 SQVTM and CDR2 ANQGSEA. CDR3 loop: CSVPQGARDGYTF. Here the CDR3 DNA reads TGCAGCGTTCCACAGGGGGCTAGAGATGGCTACACCTTC. The whole variable domain, filled in from reference TRBV29-1 and TRBJ1-2, reads SAVISQKPSRDICQRGTSLTIQCQVDSQVTMMFWYRQQPGQSLTLIATANQGSEATYESGFVIDKFPISRPNLTFSTLTVSNMSPEDSSIYLCSVPQGARDGYTFGSGTRLTVV.